These 27 T cell receptor beta chains were sequenced from one sample in a study of T cell responses to AZD1222 COVID-19 vaccine. This table comes from immunoSEQ multiplex PCR, and its TCRdb copy is limited to in-frame clones, with some not included. The profile shows more than 95,000 clones, 88% of them singletons. Sequencing was performed on peripheral blood, taken on day 0 of AZD1222 vaccination. These receptors were taken from an adult in good health.

This chain uses TRBV5-4 with TRBJ2-5; TRBD2 matches 9 bases. V shed 2 bases, J shed 1 base, and the junction held 6 bases outside the gene matches. CDR1 is SGHNT, CDR2 YYREEE, per germline (reference sequence). There are 16 residues in the CDR3. The CDR3 is CASSFGAGGPQETQYF. For the CDR3, the DNA is TGTGCCAGCAGCTTTGGAGCGGGGGGACCCCAAGAGACCCAGTACTTC. Looking up the rest from reference TRBV5-4 and TRBJ2-5 gives the full variable domain: ETGVTQSPTHLIKTRGQQVTLRCSSQSGHNTVSWYQQALGQGPQFIFQYYREEENGRGNFPPRFSGLQFPNYSSELNVNALELDDSALYLCASSFGAGGPQETQYFGPGTRLLVL.

The rearrangement joins TRBV11-2 to TRBJ2-5, with 9 nucleotides matching TRBD1. The V gene end was trimmed by 5 bases and the J gene end by 5 bases; junction bases not matched to a gene: 9. The CDR3 runs to 15 residues. Germline V lookup: CDR1 SGHAT, CDR2 FQNNGV. DNA of the CDR3: TGTGCCAGCAGCCTCGGACAGGGGTCGTGGGAGACCCAGTACTTC. Protein sequence: CASSLGQGSWETQYF.

The chain recombines TRBV11-3 with TRBJ2-3, with D uncertain. V lost 5 bases and J lost 0, with 6 bases in between. The germline CDR1 and CDR2 sequences are SGHNT and YENEEA. The CDR3 has 13 residues. The CDR3 coding sequence is TGTGCCAGCAGCGTCATTAGCACAGATACGCAGTATTTT. Residues: CASSVISTDTQYF.

The chain joins TRBV28 to TRBJ2-7, with 15 bases lining up with TRBD2. Germline V gives CDR1 MDHEN, CDR2 SYDVKM. The CDR3 consists of 17 residues. The V segment lost 2 bases and the J segment 2 bases; nucleotides outside the gene matches: 4. The CDR3 bases are TGTGCCAGCAGTTTAGGACTAGCGGGAGGGCTCGCCTACGAGCAGTACTTC. Its protein is CASSLGLAGGLAYEQYF.

This sequence joins TRBV27 and TRBJ2-3, with TRBD2 as a possible D gene (6 bases). The germline V gene encodes CDR1 MNHEY and CDR2 SMNVEV (reference sequence). The V end was cut by 8 bases, the J end by 2 bases, with 14 bases between. The CDR3 has 14 amino acids. CDR3 nucleotide sequence: TGTGCCAGCCAGCGCGGGATCTTCACAGATACGCAGTATTTT. It is translated as CASQRGIFTDTQYF.

The chain uses TRBV19 and TRBJ2-1; D gene unclear. The V gene's germline CDR1 is LNHDA and CDR2 SQIVND (reference sequence). The CDR3 consists of 9 residues. The CDR3 sequence is CLMGNEQFF. The CDR3 DNA follows: TGTCTTATGGGCAATGAGCAGTTCTTC. The variable domain in full, completed from reference TRBV19 and TRBJ2-1, reads DGGITQSPKYLFRKEGQNVTLSCEQNLNHDAMYWYRQDPGQGLRLIYYSQIVNDFQKGDIAEGYSVSREKKESFPLTVTSAQKNPTAFYLCLMGNEQFFGPGTRLTVL.

This clone was seen more than once but under ten times. The chain is built from TRBV24-1 and TRBJ2-1; TRBD2 matches 8 bases. V trimming: 4 bases; J trimming: 7 bases; junction bases outside the gene matches: 8. Germline V lookup: CDR1 KGHDR, CDR2 SFDVKD. CDR3 size: 15 residues. CDR3 DNA sequence: TGTGCCACCAGTGACCCCGGGATAGCGGGAAATGAGCAGTTCTTC. Translating it yields CATSDPGIAGNEQFF.

The V call is TRBV7-9, the J call TRBJ1-1; TRBD1 might be the D (6 bases). This CDR3 is built from 14 residues. The V end lost 6 bases, the J end lost 1 base, and 12 bases lay between the germline ends. Germline CDR1 is SEHNR and CDR2 is FQNEAQ (reference sequence). CDR3 loop: CASRIMTGNTEAFF. The CDR3 DNA reads TGTGCCAGCAGGATTATGACAGGGAACACTGAAGCTTTCTTT. Combining the CDR3 with reference TRBV7-9 and TRBJ1-1 gives the whole variable domain DTGVSQNPRHKITKRGQNVTFRCDPISEHNRLYWYRQTLGQGPEFLTYFQNEAQLEKSRLLSDRFSAERPKGSFSTLEIQRTEQGDSAMYLCASRIMTGNTEAFFGQGTRLTVV.

This chain uses TRBV28 with TRBJ1-2; no firm D call. Trimming took 3 bases from V and 4 from J, leaving 9 bases between them. CDR3 length: 13 residues. Germline V gene data show CDR1 as MDHEN and CDR2 as SYDVKM. In DNA form, the CDR3 reads TGTGCCAGCAGTTTCGGGAAATCCTATGGCTACACCTTC. This sequence encodes CASSFGKSYGYTF.

DNA of the CDR3: TGTGCCACCGAGGACGGTCTAAACTATGGCTACACCTTC. Protein: CATEDGLNYGYTF. This chain uses TRBV5-8 with TRBJ1-2; D unclear. CDR1 and CDR2 from the germline V gene are SGHTS and YDEGEE. The germline V and J ends were trimmed by 9 bases and 2 bases, with 14 bases remaining between them. This CDR3 has 13 amino acids.

J is TRBJ1-1 and V is TRBV7-8, with D hard to call. V lost 5 bases to trimming and J lost 1 base, with 8 bases between them. This CDR3 has 13 amino acids. The germline CDR1 and CDR2 sequences are SGHVS and FQNEAQ. The CDR3 DNA is TGTGCCAGCAGCCCATACGGGAACACTGAAGCTTTCTTT. This translates into CASSPYGNTEAFF.

This chain links TRBV7-2 with TRBJ1-3; no definite D call. Deletions cut 5 bases from V and 0 bases from J, with 11 bases between. This CDR3 contains 15 residues. Per germline, CDR1 SGHTA and CDR2 FQGNSA. The chain's CDR3 is CASSRYIPSGNTIYF. In nucleotides, the CDR3 is TGTGCCAGCAGCCGCTACATACCCTCTGGAAACACCATATATTTT.

This clone appeared a single time. CDR3 protein: CASTPGDRVAYGYTF. In DNA, the CDR3 is TGTGCCAGTACCCCAGGGGACAGGGTTGCCTATGGCTACACCTTC. The rearrangement joins TRBV19 to TRBJ1-2; 9 bases are shared with TRBD1. The trim removed 7 bases at V and 4 bases at J, leaving 10 bases unmatched. This CDR3 region has 15 residues. Germline values: CDR1 LNHDA, CDR2 SQIVND (reference sequence).

The V call is TRBV7-8, the J call TRBJ1-4; no clear D gene. V was trimmed by 3 bases and J by 5 bases, leaving 10 bases between them. CDR1 SGHVS and CDR2 FQNEAQ come from the germline V gene. The CDR3 totals 14 residues. The CDR3 is CASSFGGGNEKLFF. CDR3 in DNA: TGTGCCAGCAGCTTTGGAGGAGGCAATGAAAAACTGTTTTTT.

The chain employs TRBV11-3 and TRBJ2-1; 7 bases fit TRBD2. Germline CDR1 reads SGHNT; CDR2 reads YENEEA. CDR3 size: 14 residues. Trimming took 3 bases from V and 4 from J; bases not matched to a gene: 3. The CDR3 DNA is TGTGCCAGCAGCTTGAGTAGCGGGTACAATGAGCAGTTCTTC. It encodes CASSLSSGYNEQFF.

This clone is a singleton in its sample. The V gene is TRBV4-3, the J gene TRBJ2-2; D is perhaps TRBD1 (5 bases). The CDR3 contains 15 residues. In germline, CDR1 is LGHNA, CDR2 YSLEER. V was shortened by 0 bases and J by 0 bases, with 5 bases between the two germline ends. The CDR3 nucleotides are TGCGCCAGCAGCCAAGACAGGGCGAACACCGGGGAGCTGTTTTTT. The encoded protein is CASSQDRANTGELFF.

The chain is built from TRBV11-2 and TRBJ2-1; TRBD2 matches at 12 bases. The CDR3 has 16 amino acids. V lost 4 bases and J lost 9; bases outside the gene matches: 10. Germline CDR1 SGHAT, CDR2 FQNNGV. CDR3 loop: CASSSPRTSGIGEQFF. In DNA, the CDR3 is TGTGCCAGCAGCTCACCAAGGACTAGCGGGATAGGTGAGCAGTTCTTC.

The rearrangement uses TRBV9 and TRBJ1-5; D unresolved. V was pared by 0 bases and J by 5 bases, with 6 bases between. Germline V CDR1 and CDR2: SGDLS, YYNGEE. This CDR3 contains 13 residues. Here the CDR3 DNA reads TGTGCCAGCAGCGTAGCTGGGGATCAGCCCCAGCATTTT. It is translated as CASSVAGDQPQHF.

The V call is TRBV6-2 or TRBV6-3, the J call TRBJ2-2, with 14 bases that match TRBD2. Trimming at V came to 5 bases and at J to 3 bases, leaving 5 bases not matched to a gene. Germline V gene sequence: CDR1 MNHEY, CDR2 SVGEGT. The CDR3 contains 17 residues. The CDR3 reads CASSRTSGGPYTGELFF. The CDR3 DNA reads TGTGCCAGCAGTCGGACTAGCGGGGGGCCTTACACCGGGGAGCTGTTTTTT.

This clone appeared a single time. The chain is built from TRBV28 and TRBJ1-1, with D unresolved. Trimming stripped 4 bases from V and 10 bases from J, with 16 bases between. Germline V gene data show CDR1 as MDHEN and CDR2 as SYDVKM. The CDR3 is made up of 13 amino acids. The CDR3 region has the DNA TGTGCCAGCAGTTCATTCCGGGGAGAGGGAGCTTTCTTT. This sequence encodes CASSSFRGEGAFF.

CDR3 sequence reads: CASSTSGPRGGYTF. The CDR3 DNA follows: TGTGCCAGCAGCACGTCCGGGCCAAGAGGGGGCTACACCTTC. This chain joins TRBV11-1 and TRBJ1-2; D gene uncertain. In germline, CDR1 is SGHAT, CDR2 FQDESV (reference sequence). The CDR3 is 14 residues long. V lost 5 bases to trimming and J lost 8 bases, with 18 bases between them.

The rearrangement joins TRBV25-1 to TRBJ1-4; D possibly corresponds to TRBD1 (5 bases). From germline, CDR1 is MGHDK and CDR2 SYGVNS. Deletions cut 6 bases from V and 2 bases from J, with 13 bases between. This CDR3 has 15 residues. The CDR3 sequence: CASRGRGPTNEKLFF. The CDR3 nucleotides are TGTGCCAGCAGGGGGAGGGGACCCACTAATGAAAAACTGTTTTTT.

The chain joins TRBV4-3 to TRBJ1-3; no clear D. The CDR3 is 14 residues long. The V gene lost 1 base and the J gene lost 3 bases, with 7 bases spanning the gap. The germline V gene encodes CDR1 LGHNA and CDR2 YSLEER. CDR3 region: CASSQVGSGNTIYF. DNA of the CDR3: TGCGCCAGCAGCCAAGTTGGCAGTGGAAACACCATATATTTT.

The chain carries TRBV13 and TRBJ2-5, with 8 bases lining up with TRBD2. CDR1 and CDR2 (germline): PRHDT, FYEKMQ (reference sequence). The CDR3 is made up of 15 amino acids. With 1 base clipped from V and 4 bases from J, the junction kept 5 bases outside the gene matches. Here the CDR3 reads CASSLAGGEAETQYF. In nucleotides, the CDR3 is TGTGCCAGCAGCTTAGCGGGAGGGGAGGCAGAGACCCAGTACTTC.

V is TRBV10-1 and J is TRBJ1-6; D is possibly TRBD1 (6 bases). This CDR3 has 14 amino acids. CDR1 is WNHNN and CDR2 is SYGVQD in the germline V gene (reference sequence). Trimming took 4 bases from V and 6 from J, leaving 10 bases between them. CDR3 bases: TGCGCCAGCAGTGGAGGACAGACTAATTCACCCCTCCACTTT. Protein product: CASSGGQTNSPLHF.

This clone was recorded once. This chain joins TRBV3-1 (or the pseudogene TRBV3-2) and TRBJ1-1; D remains unclear. Per the germline V gene, CDR1 is LGHDT and CDR2 is YNNKEL (reference sequence). With 4 bases removed from V and 0 bases from J, the gap between germline ends came to 9 bases. The CDR3 spans 14 residues. The CDR3 sequence is CASSRHGVNTEAFF. In nucleotides, the CDR3 is TGTGCCAGCAGCCGACATGGCGTGAACACTGAAGCTTTCTTT.

The chain is built from TRBV28 and TRBJ1-1, with D unclear. With 8 bases removed from V and 4 bases from J, the gap between germline ends came to 8 bases. The germline gives CDR1 MDHEN, CDR2 SYDVKM. The CDR3 is 11 amino acids. The CDR3 region has the DNA TGTGCCAGCTTCAAGGGCACTGAAGCTTTCTTT. Amino acids: CASFKGTEAFF. Supplemented by reference TRBV28 and TRBJ1-1, the full variable domain reads DVKVTQSSRYLVKRTGEKVFLECVQDMDHENMFWYRQDPGLGLRLIYFSYDVKMKEKGDIPEGYSVSREKKERFSLILESASTNQTSMYLCASFKGTEAFFGQGTRLTVV.